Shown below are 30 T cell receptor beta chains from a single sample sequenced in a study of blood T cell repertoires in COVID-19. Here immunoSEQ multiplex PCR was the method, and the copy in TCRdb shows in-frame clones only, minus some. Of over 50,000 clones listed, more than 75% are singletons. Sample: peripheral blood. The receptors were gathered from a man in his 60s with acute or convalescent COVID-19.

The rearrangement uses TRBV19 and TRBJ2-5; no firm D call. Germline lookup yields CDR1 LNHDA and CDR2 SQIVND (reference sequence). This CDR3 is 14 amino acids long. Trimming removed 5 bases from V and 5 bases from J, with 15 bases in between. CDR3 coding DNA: TGTGCCAGTAGTCCCCTCGGCCCGAGGGAGACCCAGTACTTC. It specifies CASSPLGPRETQYF.

CDR3 sequence reads: CAWNRLGRNGADTQYF. The CDR3 DNA follows: TGTGCCTGGAATCGATTGGGCCGGAACGGCGCAGATACGCAGTATTTT. The chain is built from TRBV30 and TRBJ2-3; D is ambiguous. The CDR3 covers 16 residues. Per the germline V gene, CDR1 is GTSNPN and CDR2 is SVGIG (reference sequence). Trimming removed 4 bases at V and 4 bases at J, with 21 bases between.

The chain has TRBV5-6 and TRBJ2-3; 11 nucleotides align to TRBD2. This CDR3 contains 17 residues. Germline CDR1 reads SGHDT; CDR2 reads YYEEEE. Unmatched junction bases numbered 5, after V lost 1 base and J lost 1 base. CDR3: CASSLFGSGGGTDTQYF. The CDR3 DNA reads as TGTGCCAGCAGCTTGTTTGGTAGCGGGGGGGGCACAGATACGCAGTATTTT.

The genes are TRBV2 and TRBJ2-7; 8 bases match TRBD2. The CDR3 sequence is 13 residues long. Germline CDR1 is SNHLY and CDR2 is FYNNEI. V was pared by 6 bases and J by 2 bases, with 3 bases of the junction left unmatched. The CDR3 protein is CASRRGAPYEQYF. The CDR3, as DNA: TGTGCCAGCAGGCGGGGGGCCCCCTACGAGCAGTACTTC.

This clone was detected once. For the CDR3, the DNA is TGTGCCAGTAGCAGGGTCACTGAAGCTTTCTTT. Translating it yields CASSRVTEAFF. The chain links TRBV19 to TRBJ1-1, with TRBD1 as a possible D gene (5 bases). Trimming cost V 6 bases and J 4 bases, with 6 bases left between them. This CDR3 has 11 residues. Germline assignment: CDR1 LNHDA and CDR2 SQIVND (reference sequence).

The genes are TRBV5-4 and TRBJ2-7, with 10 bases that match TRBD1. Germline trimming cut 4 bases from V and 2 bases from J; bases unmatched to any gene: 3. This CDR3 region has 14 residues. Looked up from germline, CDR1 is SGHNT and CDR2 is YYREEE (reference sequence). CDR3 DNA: TGTGCCAGCAGCACAGGGACAGGGGCCTACGAGCAGTACTTC. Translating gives CASSTGTGAYEQYF. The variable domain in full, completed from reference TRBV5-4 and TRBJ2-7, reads ETGVTQSPTHLIKTRGQQVTLRCSSQSGHNTVSWYQQALGQGPQFIFQYYREEENGRGNFPPRFSGLQFPNYSSELNVNALELDDSALYLCASSTGTGAYEQYFGPGTRLTVT.

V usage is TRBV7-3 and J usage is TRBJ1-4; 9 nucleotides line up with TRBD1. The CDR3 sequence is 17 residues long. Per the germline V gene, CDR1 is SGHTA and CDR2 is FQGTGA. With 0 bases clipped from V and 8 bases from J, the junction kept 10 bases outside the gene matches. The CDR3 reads CASSLTYHRGRGEKLFF. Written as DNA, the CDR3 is TGTGCCAGCAGCTTAACATACCACAGGGGGCGCGGAGAAAAACTGTTTTTT.

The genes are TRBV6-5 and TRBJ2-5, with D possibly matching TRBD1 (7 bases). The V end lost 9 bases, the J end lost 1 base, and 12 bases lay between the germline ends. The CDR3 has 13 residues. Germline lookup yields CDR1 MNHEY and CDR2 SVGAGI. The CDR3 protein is CASAQGGQETQYF. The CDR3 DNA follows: TGTGCCAGTGCCCAGGGGGGCCAAGAGACCCAGTACTTC.

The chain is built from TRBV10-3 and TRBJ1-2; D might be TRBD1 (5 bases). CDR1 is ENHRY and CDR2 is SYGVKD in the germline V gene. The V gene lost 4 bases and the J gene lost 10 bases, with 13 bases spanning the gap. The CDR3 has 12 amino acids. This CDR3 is CAISGGGLDYTF. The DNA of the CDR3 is TGTGCCATCAGTGGCGGGGGTCTAGACTACACCTTC.

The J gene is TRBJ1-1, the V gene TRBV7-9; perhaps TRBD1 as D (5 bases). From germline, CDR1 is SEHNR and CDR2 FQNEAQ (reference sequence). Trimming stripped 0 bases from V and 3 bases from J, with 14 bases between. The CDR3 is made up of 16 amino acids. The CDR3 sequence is CASSLAGGAGHTEAFF. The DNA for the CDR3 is TGTGCCAGCAGCTTAGCGGGCGGGGCGGGCCACACTGAAGCTTTCTTT. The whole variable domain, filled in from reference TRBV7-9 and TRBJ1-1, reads DTGVSQNPRHKITKRGQNVTFRCDPISEHNRLYWYRQTLGQGPEFLTYFQNEAQLEKSRLLSDRFSAERPKGSFSTLEIQRTEQGDSAMYLCASSLAGGAGHTEAFFGQGTRLTVV.

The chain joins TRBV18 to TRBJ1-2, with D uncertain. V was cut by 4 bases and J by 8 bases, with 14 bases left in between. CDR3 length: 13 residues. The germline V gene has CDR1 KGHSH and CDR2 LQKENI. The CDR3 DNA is TGTGCCAGCTCACGCAGTATACTATGGGGCTACACCTTC. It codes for CASSRSILWGYTF.

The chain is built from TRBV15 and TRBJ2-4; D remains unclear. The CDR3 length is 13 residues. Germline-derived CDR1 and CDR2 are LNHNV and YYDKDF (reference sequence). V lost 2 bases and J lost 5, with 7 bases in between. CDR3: CATSRNPENIQYF. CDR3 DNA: TGTGCCACCAGCAGAAACCCAGAAAACATTCAGTACTTC.

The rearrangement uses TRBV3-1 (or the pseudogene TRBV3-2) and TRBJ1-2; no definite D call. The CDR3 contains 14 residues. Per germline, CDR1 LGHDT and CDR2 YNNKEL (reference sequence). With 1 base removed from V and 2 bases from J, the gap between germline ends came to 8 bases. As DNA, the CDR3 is TGTGCCAGCAGCCAAGTTGGAGGGAACTATGGCTACACCTTC. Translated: CASSQVGGNYGYTF.

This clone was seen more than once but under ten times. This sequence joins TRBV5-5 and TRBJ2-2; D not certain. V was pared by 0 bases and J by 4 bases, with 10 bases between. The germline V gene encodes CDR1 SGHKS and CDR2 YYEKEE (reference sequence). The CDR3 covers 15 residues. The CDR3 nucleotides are TGTGCCAGCAGCTTGGTCCCGAGTGGCACCGGGGAGCTGTTTTTT. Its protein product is CASSLVPSGTGELFF.

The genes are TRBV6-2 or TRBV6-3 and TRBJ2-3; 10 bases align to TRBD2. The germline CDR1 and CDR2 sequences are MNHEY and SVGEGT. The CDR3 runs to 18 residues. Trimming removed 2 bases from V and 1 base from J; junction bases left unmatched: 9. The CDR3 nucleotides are TGTGCCAGCAGTTACGGGGCCAGCGGGGGGGCCGGCACAGATACGCAGTATTTT. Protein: CASSYGASGGAGTDTQYF.

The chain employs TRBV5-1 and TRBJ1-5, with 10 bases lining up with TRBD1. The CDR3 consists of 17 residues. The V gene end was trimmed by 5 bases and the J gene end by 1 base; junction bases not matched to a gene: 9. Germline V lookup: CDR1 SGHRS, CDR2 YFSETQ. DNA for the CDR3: TGCGCCAGCAGACGGACAGGGGGTAAAGGGAGCAATCAGCCCCAGCATTTT. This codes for CASRRTGGKGSNQPQHF.

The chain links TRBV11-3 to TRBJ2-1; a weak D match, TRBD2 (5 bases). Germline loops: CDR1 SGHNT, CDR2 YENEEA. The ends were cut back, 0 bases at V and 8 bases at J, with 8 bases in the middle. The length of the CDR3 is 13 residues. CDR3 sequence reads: CASSLDRADEQFF. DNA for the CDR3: TGTGCCAGCAGCTTAGATCGAGCGGATGAGCAGTTCTTC.

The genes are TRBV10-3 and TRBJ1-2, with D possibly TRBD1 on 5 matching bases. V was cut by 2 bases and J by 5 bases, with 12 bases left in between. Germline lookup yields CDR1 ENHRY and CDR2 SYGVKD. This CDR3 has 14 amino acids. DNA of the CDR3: TGTGCCATCAGTGAGGGGGGGGTCTCATATGGCTACACCTTC. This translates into CAISEGGVSYGYTF.

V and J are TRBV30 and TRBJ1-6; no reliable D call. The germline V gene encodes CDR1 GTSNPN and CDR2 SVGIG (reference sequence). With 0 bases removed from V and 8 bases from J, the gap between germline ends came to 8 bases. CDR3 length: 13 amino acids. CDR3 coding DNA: TGTGCCTGGAGTGTACGAGGAGATTCACCCCTCCACTTT. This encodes CAWSVRGDSPLHF.

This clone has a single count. The DNA of the CDR3 is TGTGCCAGCTCTTCTGATTCAGCGGGAGGAAACACCATATATTTT. Translating it yields CASSSDSAGGNTIYF. V is TRBV6-5 and J is TRBJ1-3; unclear D gene. The CDR3 runs 15 residues. CDR1 is MNHEY and CDR2 is SVGAGI in the germline V gene. V was trimmed by 8 bases and J by 4 bases, leaving 18 bases between them.

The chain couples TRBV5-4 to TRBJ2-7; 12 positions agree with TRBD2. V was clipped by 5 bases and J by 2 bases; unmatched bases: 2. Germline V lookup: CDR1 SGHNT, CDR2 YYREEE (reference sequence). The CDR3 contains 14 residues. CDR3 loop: CASRTSGGPYEQYF. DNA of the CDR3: TGTGCCAGCAGAACTAGCGGGGGGCCCTACGAGCAGTACTTC.

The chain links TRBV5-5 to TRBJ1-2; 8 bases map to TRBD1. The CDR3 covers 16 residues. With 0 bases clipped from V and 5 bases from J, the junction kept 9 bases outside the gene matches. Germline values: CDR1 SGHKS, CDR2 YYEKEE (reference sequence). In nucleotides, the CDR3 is TGTGCCAGCAGCTTGGAGGTCACAGGGGGGGTTTATGGCTACACCTTC. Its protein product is CASSLEVTGGVYGYTF.

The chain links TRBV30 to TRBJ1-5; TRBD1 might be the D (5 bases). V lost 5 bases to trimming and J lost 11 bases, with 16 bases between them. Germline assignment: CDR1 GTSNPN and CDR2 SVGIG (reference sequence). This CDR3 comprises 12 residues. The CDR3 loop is CAWGYATGSQHF. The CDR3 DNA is TGTGCCTGGGGGTATGCAACAGGTTCCCAGCATTTT.

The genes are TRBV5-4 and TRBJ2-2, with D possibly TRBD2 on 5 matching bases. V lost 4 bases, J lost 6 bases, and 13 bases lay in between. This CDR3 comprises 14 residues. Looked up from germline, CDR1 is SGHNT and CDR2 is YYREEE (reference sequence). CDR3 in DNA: TGTGCCAGCAGCCCTGGCCGGGATCCCGGGGAGCTGTTTTTT. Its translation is CASSPGRDPGELFF.

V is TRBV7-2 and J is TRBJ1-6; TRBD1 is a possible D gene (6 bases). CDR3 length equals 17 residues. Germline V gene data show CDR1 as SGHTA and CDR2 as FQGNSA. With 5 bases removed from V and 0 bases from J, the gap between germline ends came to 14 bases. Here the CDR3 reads CASSPRQEISYNSPLHF. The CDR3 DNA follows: TGTGCCAGCAGCCCCCGACAGGAGATCTCCTATAATTCACCCCTCCACTTT.

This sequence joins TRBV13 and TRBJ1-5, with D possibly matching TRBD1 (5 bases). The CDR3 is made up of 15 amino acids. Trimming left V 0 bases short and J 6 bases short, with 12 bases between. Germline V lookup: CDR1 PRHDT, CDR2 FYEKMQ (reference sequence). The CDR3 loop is CASSLGLTGTQPQHF. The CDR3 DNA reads TGTGCCAGCAGCTTAGGCCTAACAGGAACTCAGCCCCAGCATTTT.

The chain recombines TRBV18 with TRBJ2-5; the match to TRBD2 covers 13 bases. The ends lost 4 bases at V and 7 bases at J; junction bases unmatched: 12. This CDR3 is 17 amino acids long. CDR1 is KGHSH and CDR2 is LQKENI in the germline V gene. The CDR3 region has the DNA TGTGCCAGCTCACTACGGACTAGCGGGGGTCCGAGATCGACCCAGTACTTC. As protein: CASSLRTSGGPRSTQYF.

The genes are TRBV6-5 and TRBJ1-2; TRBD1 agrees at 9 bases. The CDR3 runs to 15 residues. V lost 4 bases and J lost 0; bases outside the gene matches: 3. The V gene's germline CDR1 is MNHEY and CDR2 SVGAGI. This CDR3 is CASSFTGGPNYGYTF. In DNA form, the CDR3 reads TGTGCCAGCAGTTTTACAGGGGGCCCTAACTATGGCTACACCTTC.

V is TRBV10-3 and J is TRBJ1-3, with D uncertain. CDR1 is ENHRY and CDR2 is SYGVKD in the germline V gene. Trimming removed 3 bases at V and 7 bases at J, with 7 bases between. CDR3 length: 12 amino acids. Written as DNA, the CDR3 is TGTGCCATCAGTGATGACTGGAACACCATATATTTT. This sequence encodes CAISDDWNTIYF.

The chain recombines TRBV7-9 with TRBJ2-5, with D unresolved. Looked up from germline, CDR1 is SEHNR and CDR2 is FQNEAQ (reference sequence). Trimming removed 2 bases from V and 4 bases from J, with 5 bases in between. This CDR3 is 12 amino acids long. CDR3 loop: CASSLSVETQYF. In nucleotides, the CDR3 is TGTGCCAGCAGCTTATCGGTAGAGACCCAGTACTTC.